This T cell receptor (beta chain) was captured in a study of cytomegalovirus exposure and HLA in healthy donors. The CDR3 runs 15 residues. Trimming took 6 bases from V and 3 from J; bases not matched to a gene: 4. CDR1 and CDR2 from the germline V gene are MNHEY and SMNVEV (reference sequence). Regarding the study as a whole: According to a subsequent analysis, TCR clusters from the first cohort were inclined to appear together in the 120 validation repertoires. Most TCR sequences were seen very rarely across donors, but some public TCRs occurred in many. In vitro confirmation showed a few CMV-associated chains to be CMV antigen specific. The authors listed 150 or so TCR beta chains as cytomegalovirus-associated.

Produced via immunoSEQ multiplex PCR; TCRdb's table is partial and in-frame only. The sample holds 150,000 to 200,000 clones, around 85% seen once. Note on this clone: The antigen is undetermined.

The sequenced sample was PBMCs. This receptor was obtained from a man younger than 45 in good health and CMV-seropositive. The chain is built from TRBV27 and TRBJ2-1; 11 bases line up with TRBD2. For the CDR3, the DNA is TGTGCCAGCAGCCCGGGACTAGCGGTCTACAATGAGCAGTTCTTC. Protein product: CASSPGLAVYNEQFF.